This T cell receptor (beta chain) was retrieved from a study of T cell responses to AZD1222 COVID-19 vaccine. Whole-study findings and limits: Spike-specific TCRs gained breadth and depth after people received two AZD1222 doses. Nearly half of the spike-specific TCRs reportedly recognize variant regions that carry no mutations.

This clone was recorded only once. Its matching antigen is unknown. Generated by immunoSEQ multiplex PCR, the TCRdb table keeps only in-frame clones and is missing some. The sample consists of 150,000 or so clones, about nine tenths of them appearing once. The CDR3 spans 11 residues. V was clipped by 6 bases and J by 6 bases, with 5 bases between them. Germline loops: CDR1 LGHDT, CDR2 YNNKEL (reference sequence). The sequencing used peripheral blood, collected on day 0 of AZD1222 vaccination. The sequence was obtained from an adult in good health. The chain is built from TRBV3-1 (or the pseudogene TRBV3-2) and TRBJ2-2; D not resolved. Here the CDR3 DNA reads TGTGCCAGCAGGAGGTCCGGGGAGCTGTTTTTT. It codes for CASRRSGELFF.